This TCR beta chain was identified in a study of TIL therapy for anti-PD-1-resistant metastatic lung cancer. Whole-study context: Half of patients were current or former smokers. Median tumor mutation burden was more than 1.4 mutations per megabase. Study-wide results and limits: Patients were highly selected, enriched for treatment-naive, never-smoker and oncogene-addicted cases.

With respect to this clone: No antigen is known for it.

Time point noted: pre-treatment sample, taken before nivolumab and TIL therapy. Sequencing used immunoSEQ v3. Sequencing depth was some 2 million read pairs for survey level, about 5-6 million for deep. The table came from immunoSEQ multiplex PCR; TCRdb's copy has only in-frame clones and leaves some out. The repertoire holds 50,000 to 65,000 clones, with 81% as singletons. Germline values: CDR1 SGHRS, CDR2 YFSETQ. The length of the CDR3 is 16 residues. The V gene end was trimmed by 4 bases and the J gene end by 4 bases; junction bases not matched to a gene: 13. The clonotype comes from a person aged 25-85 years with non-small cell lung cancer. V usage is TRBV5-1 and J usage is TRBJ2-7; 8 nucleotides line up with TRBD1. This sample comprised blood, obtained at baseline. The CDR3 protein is CASSTRTGPDPYEQYF. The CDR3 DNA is TGCGCCAGCAGCACCCGGACAGGGCCCGACCCTTACGAGCAGTACTTC. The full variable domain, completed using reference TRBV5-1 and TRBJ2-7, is KAGVTQTPRYLIKTRGQQVTLSCSPISGHRSVSWYQQTPGQGLQFLFEYFSETQRNKGNFPGRFSGRQFSNSRSEMNVSTLELGDSALYLCASSTRTGPDPYEQYFGPGTRLTVT.